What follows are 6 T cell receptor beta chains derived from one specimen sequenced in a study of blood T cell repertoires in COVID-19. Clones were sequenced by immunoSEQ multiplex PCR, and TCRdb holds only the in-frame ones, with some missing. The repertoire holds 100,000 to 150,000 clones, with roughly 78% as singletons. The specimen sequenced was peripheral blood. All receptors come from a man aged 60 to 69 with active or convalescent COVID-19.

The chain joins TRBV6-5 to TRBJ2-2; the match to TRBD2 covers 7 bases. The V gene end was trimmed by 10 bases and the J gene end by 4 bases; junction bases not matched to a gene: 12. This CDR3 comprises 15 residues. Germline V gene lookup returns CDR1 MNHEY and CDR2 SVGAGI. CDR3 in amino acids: CATSGRREPTGELFF. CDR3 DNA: TGTGCCACATCTGGGAGGCGGGAGCCCACCGGGGAGCTGTTTTTT.

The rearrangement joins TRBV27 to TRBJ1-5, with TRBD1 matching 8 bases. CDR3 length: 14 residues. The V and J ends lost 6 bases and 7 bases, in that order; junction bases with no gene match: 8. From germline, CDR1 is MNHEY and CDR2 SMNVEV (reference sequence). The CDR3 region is CASSPTGVDQPQHF. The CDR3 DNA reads TGTGCCAGCAGCCCGACAGGGGTGGACCAGCCCCAGCATTTT.

CDR3 DNA: TGTGCCAGCAGTTACGCGGTACCGGGGGGGAGACATGAGCAGTTCTTC. As protein: CASSYAVPGGRHEQFF. The rearrangement links TRBV6-5 to TRBJ2-1; 8 bases are shared with TRBD2. The CDR3 totals 16 residues. The V segment lost 2 bases and the J segment 8 bases; nucleotides outside the gene matches: 11. Germline CDR1 reads MNHEY; CDR2 reads SVGAGI.

CDR3 sequence: CASSSGLAANYGYTF. For the CDR3, the DNA is TGTGCCAGCAGCTCGGGACTGGCAGCTAACTATGGCTACACCTTC. The rearrangement uses TRBV5-4 and TRBJ1-2; a possible D gene is TRBD1 (5 bases). The CDR3 length is 15 residues. Germline CDR1 SGHNT, CDR2 YYREEE (reference sequence). V was cut by 3 bases and J by 0 bases, with 12 bases left in between.

The CDR3 is CASSRGLGRETQYF. CDR3 coding DNA: TGTGCCAGCAGCAGGGGTCTCGGGCGGGAGACCCAGTACTTC. The V and J genes are TRBV3-1 (or the pseudogene TRBV3-2) and TRBJ2-5, with D maybe TRBD1 (5 bases). The CDR3 is 14 amino acids. V shed 5 bases and J shed 5 bases, with 15 bases lying between them. CDR1 and CDR2 (germline): LGHDT, YNNKEL (reference sequence).

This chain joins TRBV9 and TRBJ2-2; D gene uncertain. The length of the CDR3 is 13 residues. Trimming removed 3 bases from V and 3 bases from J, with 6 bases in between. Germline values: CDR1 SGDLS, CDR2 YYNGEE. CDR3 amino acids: CASSGAHTGELFF. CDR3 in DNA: TGTGCCAGCAGCGGGGCCCACACCGGGGAGCTGTTTTTT.